One sample yielded the 25 T cell receptor beta chains listed below, sequenced in a study of cytomegalovirus exposure and HLA in healthy donors. PCR amplification relied on 60 Vbeta primers (plus 13 Jbeta primers). Clones were sequenced by immunoSEQ multiplex PCR, and TCRdb holds only the in-frame ones, with some missing. The sample lists about 200,000 clones, about 85% occurring once. Sequenced: PBMCs. The origin of the receptors is a male donor in good health and CMV-seropositive.

This chain connects TRBV7-9 to TRBJ2-1; weak D call: TRBD2 (5 bases). Germline CDR1 SEHNR, CDR2 FQNEAQ (reference sequence). The V end lost 5 bases, the J end lost 4 bases, and 15 bases lay between the germline ends. There are 15 residues in the CDR3. The CDR3 coding sequence is TGTGCCAGCAGCGCTGACGGGCGGGCATACAATGAGCAGTTCTTC. Protein sequence: CASSADGRAYNEQFF.

V usage is TRBV4-3 and J usage is TRBJ1-1, with a tentative D call TRBD1 (6 bases). Germline V gene lookup returns CDR1 LGHNA and CDR2 YSLEER. Trimming pared 5 bases from V and 5 bases from J, leaving 9 bases between. The CDR3 covers 12 residues. CDR3: CASSFRGTEAFF. The CDR3 bases are TGCGCCAGCAGCTTTAGGGGGACTGAAGCTTTCTTT.

The chain recombines TRBV29-1 with TRBJ2-3; TRBD1 might be the D (5 bases). CDR1 and CDR2 from the germline V gene are SQVTM and ANQGSEA. The CDR3 sequence is 13 residues long. With 7 bases removed from V and 2 bases from J, the gap between germline ends came to 13 bases. The CDR3 nucleotides read TGCAGCGCCAGGGCGCTTGACACAGATACGCAGTATTTT. As protein: CSARALDTDTQYF.

This chain's CDR3 is CASSLIQGGDTEAFF. The CDR3 DNA sequence: TGTGCCAGCAGCTTAATCCAGGGAGGGGACACTGAAGCTTTCTTT. The chain has TRBV7-9 and TRBJ1-1; a possible D gene is TRBD1 (5 bases). V lost 2 bases, J lost 3 bases, and 13 bases lay in between. This CDR3 contains 15 residues. Germline V CDR1 and CDR2: SEHNR, FQNEAQ (reference sequence).

The chain couples TRBV19 to TRBJ2-2; no firm D call. V lost 6 bases, J lost 0 bases, and 5 bases lay in between. Germline CDR1 and CDR2: LNHDA and SQIVND (reference sequence). The CDR3 is 13 amino acids. The CDR3 DNA reads TGTGCCAGTAGGCAGGCGAACACCGGGGAGCTGTTTTTT. This sequence encodes CASRQANTGELFF.

Written as DNA, the CDR3 is TGTGCCTGGAGTGATGCTGGGGGGATTAGTGAGCAGTTCTTC. Amino acids: CAWSDAGGISEQFF. This sequence joins TRBV30 and TRBJ2-1, with D maybe TRBD2 (6 bases). V was trimmed by 1 base and J by 9 bases, leaving 16 bases between them. In germline, CDR1 is GTSNPN, CDR2 SVGIG (reference sequence). This CDR3 comprises 14 residues. Full variable domain (rest looked up from reference TRBV30 and TRBJ2-1): SQTIHQWPATLVQPVGSPLSLECTVEGTSNPNLYWYRQAAGRGLQLLFYSVGIGQISSEVPQNLSASRPQDRQFILSSKKLLLSDSGFYLCAWSDAGGISEQFFGPGTRLTVL.

This chain links TRBV6-1 with TRBJ1-3; D is uncertain. Per the germline V gene, CDR1 is MNHNS and CDR2 is SASEGT. CDR3 size: 15 residues. The V end was cut by 10 bases, the J end by 0 bases, with 16 bases between. The CDR3 nucleotides are TGTGCCACTGAGGGTCGGGAGGTCTCTGGAAACACCATATATTTT. Translation gives CATEGREVSGNTIYF.

This rearrangement joins TRBV28 to TRBJ2-7; D call uncertain. V gave up 3 bases and J gave up 11 bases, with 14 bases separating them. Germline V CDR1 and CDR2: MDHEN, SYDVKM. There are 12 residues in the CDR3. This chain's CDR3 is CASSFLRTEEYF. The CDR3 bases are TGTGCCAGCAGTTTTCTTAGAACCGAAGAGTACTTC. The full variable domain, completed using reference TRBV28 and TRBJ2-7, is DVKVTQSSRYLVKRTGEKVFLECVQDMDHENMFWYRQDPGLGLRLIYFSYDVKMKEKGDIPEGYSVSREKKERFSLILESASTNQTSMYLCASSFLRTEEYFGPGTRLTVT.

Concerning this clone itself: The same CDR3 can be traced to other DNA sequences in this sample. The chain has TRBV2 and TRBJ2-7, with TRBD2 matching 8 bases. Germline CDR1 and CDR2: SNHLY and FYNNEI. The CDR3 length is 15 residues. V lost 1 base to trimming and J lost 7 bases; unmatched junction nucleotides: 9. CDR3 DNA: TGTGCCAGCAGTGAAGAGATAGCGGGGCGCAATGAGCAGTACTTC. Residues: CASSEEIAGRNEQYF.

CDR3 nucleotide sequence: TGCGCCAGCAGCCGGGGGGTTGGGGCGCAGGGTGAAGCTTTCTTT. This gives the protein CASSRGVGAQGEAFF. The chain joins TRBV4-3 to TRBJ1-1; weak D call: TRBD1 (5 bases). Germline-derived CDR1 and CDR2 are LGHNA and YSLEER. This CDR3 spans 15 amino acids. V gave up 4 bases and J gave up 7 bases, with 19 bases separating them.

The chain uses TRBV10-1 and TRBJ2-1, with 7 bases lining up with TRBD2. This CDR3 region has 14 residues. V shed 4 bases, J shed 7 bases, and the junction held 7 bases outside the gene matches. Germline CDR1 WNHNN, CDR2 SYGVQD (reference sequence). The CDR3 spells CASSGVAGRNEQFF. CDR3 DNA: TGCGCCAGCAGTGGAGTAGCGGGTCGGAATGAGCAGTTCTTC.

The gene calls are TRBV5-4 and TRBJ1-2, with 7 bases identical to TRBD1. J lost 4 bases, V lost 4 bases, and 10 bases had no gene match. Germline loops: CDR1 SGHNT, CDR2 YYREEE (reference sequence). The CDR3 runs 15 residues. The CDR3 region has the DNA TGTGCCAGCAGCCCGGGGACAGTAGACCTCTATGGCTACACCTTC. It is translated as CASSPGTVDLYGYTF.

The rearrangement uses TRBV28 and TRBJ1-1, with D perhaps TRBD1 (6 bases). The CDR3 extends over 14 amino acids. V lost 5 bases and J 4 bases, leaving 14 bases between the germline ends. The germline gives CDR1 MDHEN, CDR2 SYDVKM. Here the CDR3 DNA reads TGTGCCAGCAGTCTAACCCGGACAGTCACTGAAGCTTTCTTT. This codes for CASSLTRTVTEAFF. The variable domain in full, with the rest retrieved from reference TRBV28 and TRBJ1-1, is DVKVTQSSRYLVKRTGEKVFLECVQDMDHENMFWYRQDPGLGLRLIYFSYDVKMKEKGDIPEGYSVSREKKERFSLILESASTNQTSMYLCASSLTRTVTEAFFGQGTRLTVV.

The rearrangement links TRBV6-6 to TRBJ2-1; 10 bases map to TRBD1. With 5 bases clipped from V and 5 bases from J, the junction kept 6 bases outside the gene matches. CDR1 and CDR2 (germline): MNHNY, SVGAGI (reference sequence). The CDR3 runs to 15 residues. CDR3: CASSTPGTGDNEQFF. The CDR3 region has the DNA TGTGCCAGCAGTACCCCCGGGACAGGGGACAATGAGCAGTTCTTC.

This clone was recorded only once. The chain employs TRBV5-1 and TRBJ2-7, with 15 positions matching TRBD2. The J segment lost 0 bases and the V segment lost 6 bases, leaving 10 bases of the junction unmatched. This CDR3 contains 18 residues. Germline lookup yields CDR1 SGHRS and CDR2 YFSETQ. CDR3 sequence reads: CASTPGLAGGLFSYEQYF. In nucleotides, the CDR3 is TGCGCCAGCACACCGGGACTAGCGGGAGGCCTCTTCTCCTACGAGCAGTACTTC.

The chain links TRBV5-5 to TRBJ2-7, with 10 bases matching TRBD2. Germline V gives CDR1 SGHKS, CDR2 YYEKEE (reference sequence). The ends lost 5 bases at V and 3 bases at J; junction bases unmatched: 5. CDR3 length: 14 amino acids. The CDR3 nucleotides are TGTGCCAGCAGACTCCTAGCGGGGGACTACGAGCAGTACTTC. As protein: CASRLLAGDYEQYF.

The V gene is TRBV15, the J gene TRBJ2-2; D gene unclear. The V end lost 0 bases, the J end lost 6 bases, and 11 bases lay between the germline ends. Germline CDR1 reads LNHNV; CDR2 reads YYDKDF (reference sequence). The CDR3 covers 15 residues. CDR3 bases: TGTGCCACCAGCAGAGATCCCCGCGTGGCCGGGGAGCTGTTTTTT. Amino acids: CATSRDPRVAGELFF. Full variable domain (outside the CDR3, taken from reference TRBV15 and TRBJ2-2): DAMVIQNPRYQVTQFGKPVTLSCSQTLNHNVMYWYQQKSSQAPKLLFHYYDKDFNNEADTPDNFQSRRPNTSFCFLDIRSPGLGDTAMYLCATSRDPRVAGELFFGEGSRLTVL.

This clone has a single count. The chain uses TRBV19 and TRBJ1-4, with 8 bases aligning to TRBD1. The CDR3 runs to 15 residues. The trim removed 7 bases at V and 5 bases at J, leaving 9 bases unmatched. Germline V gene sequence: CDR1 LNHDA, CDR2 SQIVND (reference sequence). CDR3 bases: TGTGCCAGTATGGACAGGGAAGATCCGAATGAAAAACTGTTTTTT. This encodes CASMDREDPNEKLFF.

The chain couples TRBV6-5 to TRBJ2-5, with a tentative D call TRBD2 (5 bases). The ends were cut back, 4 bases at V and 5 bases at J, with 11 bases in the middle. The germline gives CDR1 MNHEY, CDR2 SVGAGI. The CDR3 is 13 amino acids. CDR3 sequence (DNA): TGTGCCAGCAGTTCGACTTGGAGGGAGACCCAGTACTTC. Its translation is CASSSTWRETQYF.

CDR3 nucleotide sequence: TGTGCCAGCAGCGTAGTTTCAGGGGCTGAGCAGTTCTTC. This encodes CASSVVSGAEQFF. The chain employs TRBV9 and TRBJ2-1, with D possibly being TRBD1 (6 bases). V gave up 0 bases and J gave up 9 bases, with 10 bases separating them. This CDR3 spans 13 amino acids. Germline loops: CDR1 SGDLS, CDR2 YYNGEE.

This chain connects TRBV9 to TRBJ2-7, with 12 bases lining up with TRBD2. This CDR3 is 14 amino acids long. Germline-derived CDR1 and CDR2 are SGDLS and YYNGEE. The V and J ends lost 3 bases and 4 bases, in that order; junction bases with no gene match: 2. The CDR3 loop is CASSASGGAYEQYF. The CDR3, as DNA: TGTGCCAGCAGCGCTAGCGGGGGGGCGTACGAGCAGTACTTC.

This clone was counted a few times. CDR3 residues: CASSYGLEVYEQYF. CDR3 sequence (DNA): TGTGCCAGCAGTTATGGACTCGAGGTCTACGAGCAGTACTTC. The genes are TRBV6-6 and TRBJ2-7; D possibly corresponds to TRBD2 (5 bases). The CDR3 spans 14 residues. Trimming left V 3 bases short and J 3 bases short, with 12 bases between. Germline assignment: CDR1 MNHNY and CDR2 SVGAGI (reference sequence).

This chain links TRBV9 with TRBJ1-3; 7 bases are shared with TRBD1. The CDR3 sequence is 17 residues long. Germline lookup yields CDR1 SGDLS and CDR2 YYNGEE. The V gene end was trimmed by 2 bases and the J gene end by 3 bases; junction bases not matched to a gene: 11. This CDR3 is CASSVRTGANLGNTIYF. The DNA for the CDR3 is TGTGCCAGCAGCGTCAGGACAGGAGCTAATCTTGGAAACACCATATATTTT.

This clone has just one count. The chain carries TRBV7-3 and TRBJ2-3, with a weak D call TRBD2 (5 bases). The CDR3 is 15 residues long. V was clipped by 5 bases and J by 0 bases, with 12 bases between them. CDR1 and CDR2 from the germline V gene are SGHTA and FQGTGA. CDR3 region: CASSPSRTSTDTQYF. For the CDR3, the DNA is TGTGCCAGCAGCCCATCCCGGACTAGCACAGATACGCAGTATTTT.

The chain carries TRBV18 and TRBJ1-3; D ambiguous. This CDR3 has 13 residues. V was pared by 0 bases and J by 11 bases, with 11 bases between. Looked up from germline, CDR1 is KGHSH and CDR2 is LQKENI. CDR3 sequence: CASSPPEGYAIYF. The CDR3 DNA reads as TGTGCCAGCTCACCACCGGAGGGATATGCCATATATTTT.